This TCR beta chain stems from a study of blood T cell repertoires in COVID-19. Overall study: Material from acute and convalescent COVID-19 was sourced from the United States, Italy and Spain. Sources were T cells, B-cell-depleted T cells, or PBMCs; the material itself was cDNA or gDNA.

Under the authors' procedure: Estimates of nucleated cell counts were drawn from the amplification of reference gene primers. Sequencing used immunoSEQ multiplex PCR; TCRdb keeps in-frame clones, though not all of them. Clonal size and the V and J genes are those of that table, whereas D and trimming came from the DNA. The table lists about 160,000 clones, roughly 91% of them singletons. This TCR was sampled from a woman between 50 and 59 years old with acute or convalescent COVID-19. The sequenced sample consisted of peripheral blood.

CDR3 in DNA: TGCGCCAGCAGCCCATTGGGACAGGGGGGATATGGCTACACCTTC. Translating it yields CASSPLGQGGYGYTF. The chain carries TRBV4-1 and TRBJ1-2, with TRBD1 matching 11 bases. Germline V gene lookup returns CDR1 MGHRA and CDR2 YSYEKL. This CDR3 spans 15 amino acids. Unmatched junction bases numbered 6, after V lost 4 bases and J lost 5 bases.